The table lists the clone carrying this T cell receptor beta chain with a count of one. Individual cDNA molecules each received unique molecular identifiers attached to them. Each CDR3 protein is one row after TCRdb ran MiXCR on the 5' RACE reads. Of 60,000 to 75,000 distinct CDR3 sequences in the sample, 12% were seen once. This record belongs to a study of early T cells in non-severe SARS-CoV-2 infection. Looking at the study overall: Sequenced material consisted of bulk RNA (from unsorted whole blood), and chains were unpaired.

Germline V lookup: CDR1 MDHEN, CDR2 SYDVKM. This CDR3 is 15 amino acids long. Trimming removed 4 bases from V and 6 bases from J, with 19 bases in between. Sequencing was performed on whole blood. The chain uses TRBV28 and TRBJ2-7; D is perhaps TRBD2 (6 bases). The receptor was derived from an adult who was a healthcare worker with PCR-confirmed SARS-CoV-2 infection or an uninfected control (not recorded which). Here the CDR3 DNA reads TGTGCCAGCAGTTCGGCCGGGGGTAGGTCTCCCGAGCAGTACTTC. This translates into CASSSAGGRSPEQYF.